This T cell receptor beta chain was captured in a study of long-term antiretroviral therapy in people with HIV. Study in general: The 2015 immediate-ART recommendation came about a decade after the earliest samples.

This clone showed up just a few times. Its antigen remains unknown. The immunoSEQ assay was v3.0, run at survey level. The data were produced by immunoSEQ multiplex PCR, yet TCRdb's version contains in-frame clones alone and is incomplete. The sample has some 28,000 clones, approximately 90% seen once. Every single participant having HIV got treatment inside the United States. This CDR3 is 15 amino acids long. The junction had 11 bases not matched to a gene; V was cut back by 7 bases and J by 4 bases. Germline loops: CDR1 LNHNV, CDR2 YYDKDF (reference sequence). Study results and caveats: Once patients were on ART, diversity went higher but still fell short of transplant donor controls. Blood obtained between about 2004 and 2017 may reflect older ART regimens.

The source is a woman between 18 and 30 years old with HIV. Material: unsorted PBMCs, obtained 0.5 years after starting antiretroviral therapy. The chain couples TRBV15 to TRBJ2-7, with 9 nucleotides matching TRBD2. CDR3 sequence: CATTPGAGGPYEQYF. Here the CDR3 DNA reads TGTGCCACCACCCCCGGGGCGGGAGGGCCTTACGAGCAGTACTTC.